These 27 T cell receptor beta chains were all obtained from the same sample, sequenced in a study of response to subunit inactivated influenza vaccine. TCRdb reprocessed the RT-PCR reads with MiXCR, giving one entry per CDR3 protein. The data show 500,000 to 600,000 distinct CDR3 sequences, with about 10% seen just once and 11% held by the top ten. These data were also reused for a study on T cells expressing NK-cell markers. As reported in that work: Synthesis of TCR beta cDNA relied on 5'RACE template switching carrying UMIs.

Sequencing used PBMCs from blood, obtained on the day of vaccination. All receptors come from a man aged 45-65 years who received an inactivated influenza vaccine.

At least ten counts were recorded for this clonotype. The V call is TRBV4-3, the J call TRBJ2-1; 10 bases are shared with TRBD2. Germline CDR1 reads LGHNA; CDR2 reads YSLEER. CDR3 length: 18 residues. The V and J ends lost 4 bases and 2 bases, in that order; junction bases with no gene match: 11. The CDR3 region is CASSLALAGAPAYNEQFF. CDR3 DNA sequence: TGCGCCAGCAGCCTTGCGCTAGCGGGAGCCCCAGCCTACAATGAGCAGTTCTTC.

This clonotype occurred a few times. The chain links TRBV4-3 to TRBJ2-5, with D possibly being TRBD2 (6 bases). V was clipped by 0 bases and J by 7 bases, with 15 bases between them. The CDR3 has 15 residues. CDR1 and CDR2 from the germline V gene are LGHNA and YSLEER. DNA for the CDR3: TGCGCCAGCAGCCAAGAGAGGCAGGGAGGATGGACCCAGTACTTC. Its protein is CASSQERQGGWTQYF.

This clonotype showed up just a few times. The chain is built from TRBV5-1 and TRBJ2-5; 7 bases map to TRBD1. CDR1 and CDR2 (germline): SGHRS, YFSETQ. The J segment lost 5 bases and the V segment lost 2 bases, leaving 6 bases of the junction unmatched. The CDR3 has 14 amino acids. The CDR3 reads CASSLGTERETQYF. As DNA, the CDR3 is TGCGCCAGCAGCTTAGGGACAGAACGGGAGACCCAGTACTTC.

V is TRBV20-1 and J is TRBJ2-3, with D tentatively TRBD2 (5 bases). Germline CDR1 DFQATT, CDR2 SNEGSKA (reference sequence). The V and J ends lost 5 bases and 6 bases respectively, with 18 bases between them. This CDR3 region has 14 residues. In nucleotides, the CDR3 is TGCAGTGCTCGAGGCGGGCCGACGGTGGATACGCAGTATTTT. Translation: CSARGGPTVDTQYF.

This clonotype was counted only a few times. The chain combines TRBV6-2 or TRBV6-3 with TRBJ2-1; TRBD2 matches at 10 bases. CDR3 length: 15 residues. Looked up from germline, CDR1 is MNHEY and CDR2 is SVGEGT. Germline trimming cut 6 bases from V and 5 bases from J; bases unmatched to any gene: 7. The CDR3 region has the DNA TGTGCCAGCAGCCCAGGGACTAGCGCTCACAATGAGCAGTTCTTC. It is translated as CASSPGTSAHNEQFF.

The chain uses TRBV7-8 and TRBJ1-2; the D gene is possibly TRBD1 (5 bases). V was trimmed by 1 base and J by 4 bases, leaving 28 bases between them. In germline, CDR1 is SGHVS, CDR2 FQNEAQ. The CDR3 spans 20 residues. CDR3 residues: CASSLGRIRGRSLAAYGYTF. Here the CDR3 DNA reads TGTGCCAGCAGCTTAGGGAGGATCCGGGGCCGTTCCTTAGCAGCCTATGGCTACACCTTC.

The V call is TRBV5-1, the J call TRBJ2-3; D unclear. CDR1 SGHRS and CDR2 YFSETQ come from the germline V gene. With 4 bases removed from V and 3 bases from J, the gap between germline ends came to 9 bases. The CDR3 length is 13 residues. The CDR3 is CASSLEWTDTQYF. The DNA for the CDR3 is TGCGCCAGCAGCCTCGAGTGGACAGATACGCAGTATTTT.

This clonotype appeared a few times. This chain joins TRBV5-1 and TRBJ2-3, with 10 bases fitting TRBD2. Germline-derived CDR1 and CDR2 are SGHRS and YFSETQ. Trimming at V came to 4 bases and at J to 6 bases, leaving 5 bases not matched to a gene. The CDR3 is 14 residues long. The CDR3 DNA reads as TGCGCCAGCAGCCCCAGCGGGGGGGTTGATACGCAGTATTTT. This sequence encodes CASSPSGGVDTQYF.

This clonotype was observed at least ten times. The V and J genes are TRBV5-1 and TRBJ1-6; D is uncertain. Trimming took off 4 bases at V and 3 bases at J, with 8 bases between the two ends. This CDR3 comprises 14 residues. Looked up from germline, CDR1 is SGHRS and CDR2 is YFSETQ. The CDR3 DNA reads as TGCGCCAGCAGCAAACGGAGCTATAATTCACCCCTCCACTTT. Translation gives CASSKRSYNSPLHF. Full variable domain (rest looked up from reference TRBV5-1 and TRBJ1-6): KAGVTQTPRYLIKTRGQQVTLSCSPISGHRSVSWYQQTPGQGLQFLFEYFSETQRNKGNFPGRFSGRQFSNSRSEMNVSTLELGDSALYLCASSKRSYNSPLHFGNGTRLTVT.

In its sample, this clonotype was seen a few times. The rearrangement uses TRBV20-1 and TRBJ2-3; 7 bases align to TRBD1. The germline gives CDR1 DFQATT, CDR2 SNEGSKA (reference sequence). The CDR3 has 14 amino acids. V shed 3 bases and J 4 bases; nucleotides not matched to a gene: 7. The CDR3 DNA reads as TGCAGTGCTAGTGACAGGGCTGGCGCAGATACGCAGTATTTT. It translates to CSASDRAGADTQYF.

This chain links TRBV20-1 with TRBJ1-2; 10 bases map to TRBD1. The CDR3 consists of 17 residues. The junction had 14 bases not matched to a gene; V was cut back by 3 bases and J by 4 bases. CDR1 is DFQATT, CDR2 SNEGSKA, per germline (reference sequence). CDR3 bases: TGCAGTGCTAGGGCTACCTCGGGACAGGGGTGGATCTATGGCTACACCTTC. It yields the protein CSARATSGQGWIYGYTF.

This clonotype occurred a few times. The J gene is TRBJ1-1, the V gene TRBV28; D gene unclear. Trimming took 1 base from V and 5 from J, leaving 8 bases between them. From germline, CDR1 is MDHEN and CDR2 SYDVKM. The CDR3 covers 13 residues. DNA of the CDR3: TGTGCCAGCAGTTTATCCTGGAGGACTGAAGCTTTCTTT. Translating gives CASSLSWRTEAFF. The whole variable domain, filled in from reference TRBV28 and TRBJ1-1, reads DVKVTQSSRYLVKRTGEKVFLECVQDMDHENMFWYRQDPGLGLRLIYFSYDVKMKEKGDIPEGYSVSREKKERFSLILESASTNQTSMYLCASSLSWRTEAFFGQGTRLTVV.

This chain links TRBV10-3 with TRBJ2-5; D possibly matches TRBD1 or TRBD2 (5 bases each). Deletions cut 1 base from V and 2 bases from J, with 11 bases between. The CDR3 spans 15 residues. Germline assignment: CDR1 ENHRY and CDR2 SYGVKD. CDR3 in DNA: TGTGCCATCAGTGAGTTGAGGGGCTATCAAGAGACCCAGTACTTC. It codes for CAISELRGYQETQYF.

The chain carries TRBV12-3 or TRBV12-4 and TRBJ1-5; D perhaps matches TRBD1 (5 bases). The CDR3 length is 13 residues. V lost 1 base, J lost 5 bases, and 6 bases lay in between. The CDR3 sequence: CASSLVGHQPQHF. CDR3 nucleotide sequence: TGTGCCAGCAGTTTAGTGGGACATCAGCCCCAGCATTTT.

The chain is built from TRBV30 and TRBJ2-6, with D possibly being TRBD1 or TRBD2 (5 bases each). CDR1 GTSNPN and CDR2 SVGIG come from the germline V gene (reference sequence). This CDR3 has 17 residues. V shed 0 bases and J shed 0 bases, with 12 bases lying between them. The CDR3 sequence is CAWSVWGIPSGANVLTF. Written as DNA, the CDR3 is TGTGCCTGGAGTGTTTGGGGGATACCCTCTGGGGCCAACGTCCTGACTTTC.

The chain joins TRBV14 to TRBJ1-2; D perhaps matches TRBD1 (6 bases). The CDR3 totals 15 residues. Germline values: CDR1 SGHDN, CDR2 FVKESK. Between the trimmed V and J ends, which lost 4 bases and 8 bases, there was a span of 20 bases. This chain's CDR3 is CASSRPGQGYDGYTF. The CDR3 DNA reads as TGTGCCAGCAGCCGACCCGGGCAGGGGTATGACGGCTACACCTTC.

The V and J genes are TRBV6-2 or TRBV6-3 and TRBJ2-5; 8 bases are shared with TRBD1. Germline V gene data show CDR1 as MNHEY and CDR2 as SVGEGT. CDR3 length equals 15 residues. Germline trimming cut 6 bases from V and 1 base from J; bases unmatched to any gene: 7. The CDR3 DNA reads TGTGCCAGCAGAAAGGACAGGGAGTTCCAAGAGACCCAGTACTTC. Protein: CASRKDREFQETQYF.

This clonotype was counted between two and nine times. The rearrangement links TRBV29-1 to TRBJ2-5; no clear D. The CDR3 extends over 12 amino acids. Germline values: CDR1 SQVTM, CDR2 ANQGSEA. Trimming removed 4 bases at V and 5 bases at J, with 11 bases between. The CDR3 is CSVGPLGETQYF. The CDR3 bases are TGCAGCGTTGGCCCCCTGGGCGAGACCCAGTACTTC.

This clonotype has a handful of counts. The gene calls are TRBV7-9 and TRBJ2-1; 11 bases are shared with TRBD2. From germline, CDR1 is SEHNR and CDR2 FQNEAQ (reference sequence). The CDR3 covers 15 residues. Trimming cost V 6 bases and J 7 bases; bases outside gene matches: 8. The CDR3 DNA reads as TGTGCCAGCAGTCCCCGACTAGCGGGGTGGAATGAGCAGTTCTTC. As protein: CASSPRLAGWNEQFF.

There are many counts of this clonotype. The rearrangement uses TRBV5-1 and TRBJ2-5; 10 nucleotides align to TRBD2. The V gene end was trimmed by 2 bases and the J gene end by 2 bases; junction bases not matched to a gene: 6. The CDR3 has 16 amino acids. Germline-derived CDR1 and CDR2 are SGHRS and YFSETQ. CDR3 sequence reads: CASSFGTSDLQETQYF. CDR3 nucleotides: TGCGCCAGCAGCTTCGGGACTAGCGACTTACAAGAGACCCAGTACTTC.

This sequence joins TRBV24-1 and TRBJ2-1; the match to TRBD2 covers 9 bases. Per the germline V gene, CDR1 is KGHDR and CDR2 is SFDVKD. V trimming: 4 bases; J trimming: 1 base; junction bases outside the gene matches: 13. This CDR3 is 19 amino acids long. CDR3 amino acids: CATSDLPVGTSRSYNEQFF. CDR3 nucleotides: TGTGCCACCAGTGACCTTCCTGTCGGGACTAGCAGGTCCTACAATGAGCAGTTCTTC.

This clonotype was recorded a few times. The chain employs TRBV30 and TRBJ1-5, with 8 bases identical to TRBD1. CDR3 size: 14 residues. CDR1 GTSNPN and CDR2 SVGIG come from the germline V gene (reference sequence). V lost 5 bases and J lost 6; bases outside the gene matches: 9. CDR3 in amino acids: CAWDRGQVGQPQHF. CDR3 bases: TGTGCCTGGGACAGGGGTCAGGTTGGTCAGCCCCAGCATTTT.

This clonotype was observed at least ten times. The chain combines TRBV20-1 with TRBJ2-1; the match to TRBD2 covers 11 bases. This CDR3 contains 15 residues. With V trimmed by 1 base and J by 4 bases, 3 bases remained unmatched. Germline CDR1 reads DFQATT; CDR2 reads SNEGSKA (reference sequence). For the CDR3, the DNA is TGCAGTGCTAGAGGGACTAGCGGGTTTTACAATGAGCAGTTCTTC. It encodes CSARGTSGFYNEQFF.

This clonotype was seen many times. The chain is built from TRBV4-1 and TRBJ2-1; tentative D call: TRBD2 (7 bases). Germline V gives CDR1 MGHRA, CDR2 YSYEKL. The CDR3 has 15 amino acids. V was cut by 2 bases and J by 4 bases, with 12 bases left in between. CDR3 DNA sequence: TGCGCCAGCAGCCAAAGGGGGGGACGTTACAATGAGCAGTTCTTC. Translated, it gives CASSQRGGRYNEQFF.

The J gene is TRBJ1-1, the V gene TRBV5-5; no definite D call. This CDR3 spans 15 amino acids. Germline loops: CDR1 SGHKS, CDR2 YYEKEE (reference sequence). The V gene lost 6 bases and the J gene lost 5 bases, with 20 bases spanning the gap. The CDR3 DNA is TGTGCCAGCACTCCACCGAGTGGCGGGGAGACTGAAGCTTTCTTT. This gives the protein CASTPPSGGETEAFF.

This clonotype was observed a few times. The chain joins TRBV6-1 to TRBJ2-6; D may match TRBD1 or TRBD2 (6 bases each). The CDR3 covers 15 residues. In germline, CDR1 is MNHNS, CDR2 SASEGT. Trimming shortened V by 5 bases and J by 1 base, and 9 bases separated the two germline ends. This CDR3 is CASSRGPSGANVLTF. CDR3 bases: TGTGCCAGCAGTCGGGGGCCGTCTGGGGCCAACGTCCTGACTTTC.

This clonotype has just a few counts. The V and J genes are TRBV7-2 and TRBJ2-5; 10 nucleotides line up with TRBD1. Germline V gives CDR1 SGHTA, CDR2 FQGNSA. Trimming cost V 0 bases and J 5 bases; bases outside gene matches: 6. The CDR3 contains 16 residues. CDR3 residues: CASSLATGQGWETQYF. CDR3 in DNA: TGTGCCAGCAGCTTAGCGACGGGACAGGGGTGGGAGACCCAGTACTTC.